This record looks at one T cell receptor beta chain sequence and its context. The target antigen is unknown. The data were obtained in a study of memory CD4+ T cells and cytomegalovirus serostatus. The sort gate was single viable CD3+CD4+CD8-CD45RO+ cells for memory CD4+ T cells. Using immunoSEQ multiplex PCR, the repertoire was profiled, and TCRdb retains in-frame clones only, with some absent. The repertoire holds tens of thousands of clones, with around 80% as singletons. Germline V gene lookup returns CDR1 SGHVS and CDR2 FQNEAQ. The CDR3 has 15 amino acids. Trimming pared 6 bases from V and 0 bases from J, leaving 15 bases between. Study outcomes and limitations: Suggested: most of the CMV-linked TCR signature lies in CD4+ memory cells.

Specimen: memory CD4+ T cells from blood. This receptor was taken from an adult in good health and CMV-seronegative. The J gene is TRBJ2-7, the V gene TRBV7-8; either TRBD1 or TRBD2 may fit D (5 bases each). CDR3 in DNA: TGTGCCAGCAGTTGGAGCCGGGACGGCTCCTACGAGCAGTACTTC. Its translation: CASSWSRDGSYEQYF.